The clone carrying this T cell receptor beta chain was picked up a small number of times. Its target is not known. CDR1 and CDR2 from the germline V gene are MNHEY and SVGAGI. The CDR3 runs to 14 residues. This sample stems from a study of cytomegalovirus exposure and HLA in healthy donors. Study-wide background: Falling in the Caucasian-associated ancestry cluster were roughly 86% of some 400 genotyped donors.

PCR used 60 Vbeta primers and 13 Jbeta primers. The assay was immunoSEQ multiplex PCR, and TCRdb's table has in-frame clones only and misses some. The data show some 190,000 clones, with approximately 80% seen just once and 1.3% to 1.5% held by the top ten. Study-wide points: An analysis was carried out later, and it reportedly showed fewer N-insertions in an Asian-associated ancestry cluster than the approximately 700-donor mean. It was taken for granted in presence/absence analyses that sequencing depth across donors was roughly uniform. High sensitivity and specificity were reportedly achieved when the classifier diagnosed cytomegalovirus status.

V is TRBV6-5 and J is TRBJ2-5; TRBD2 agrees at 10 bases. The last part of the DNA fits TRBJ2-7 better; the J call may be wrong. The source material was PBMCs. The sequence was collected from a girl aged 5-17 years in good health and CMV-seropositive. CDR3 nucleotides: TGTGCCAGCAGTTACGCTAGCGGGAGCTACGAGCAGTACTTC. The encoded protein is CASSYASGSYEQYF.